This T cell receptor (beta chain) appears in the sequencing data of a study of vaccination and CD4 T cells after COVID-19. Turning to the study itself: The post-COVID samples were taken a median approximately 95 days after diagnosis, anywhere from 35 to 161. The stimulating agents, overlapping spike peptides, came from SARS-CoV-2, HCoV-NL63, HCoV-OC43 and HCoV-229E.

The CDR3 totals 14 residues. The germline V gene encodes CDR1 DFQATT and CDR2 SNEGSKA (reference sequence). V lost 3 bases and J 2 bases, leaving 13 bases between the germline ends. With the Oncomine TCR Beta short-read assay, DNA from cultured CD4+ T cells was sequenced. MiXCR was run by TCRdb on the PCR reads, yielding one entry per CDR3 protein. Among some 18,000 distinct CDR3 sequences listed, 50% to 65% were seen once. Details on this clonotype: Its target is not known.

Treatment: approximately nine-day PBMC culture with coronavirus spike peptide pools or control peptides (ViraFEST assay). Positive PCR dates ranged from March to December 2020; these dates predated US Alpha, Beta and Delta variants. The medium had half its volume replaced with fresh IL-2 medium on days 3 and 7. The sequencing input was CD4+ T cells from blood, cultured in vitro. V gene TRBV20-1 combines with J gene TRBJ1-1; TRBD1 is a possible D gene (5 bases). The clonotype was recovered from a human donor who had recovered from COVID-19. The CDR3 nucleotides read TGCAGTGCTAGGGGTGGGGGACCAAACACTGAAGCTTTCTTT. Translated, it gives CSARGGGPNTEAFF.